This T cell receptor (beta chain) was retrieved from a study of T-cell reconstitution after alpha-beta-depleted transplantation in children. Study observations and caveats: After one year, T-cell counts and TCRbeta diversity mostly came from new T cells. Elevated TCRbeta diversity at day 60 was traced, in some patients, to surviving recipient T cells and thymic progenitors.

As to this clonotype: The antigen is unknown.

The V gene's germline CDR1 is SEHNR and CDR2 FQNEAQ (reference sequence). The CDR3 length is 17 residues. The V and J ends lost 1 base and 0 bases respectively, with 15 bases between them. The TCRbeta library incorporated unique molecular identifiers. TCRdb re-called the PCR reads with MiXCR, one entry per CDR3 protein. Of hundreds of thousands of distinct CDR3 sequences listed, under 15% are singletons. The sample here was PBMCs, taken before TCRalphabeta/CD19-depleted stem cell transplant. The chain carries TRBV7-9 and TRBJ2-5; no firm D call. The receptor's source is a girl between 2 and 10 years old with congenital amegakaryocytic thrombocytopenia, due to receive a stem cell transplant. CDR3: CASSLEGRLRYQETQYF. CDR3 nucleotide sequence: TGTGCCAGCAGCTTAGAAGGCAGACTCAGGTACCAAGAGACCCAGTACTTC.